The 27 T cell receptor beta chains below come from one sample, sequenced in a study of OX40 agonist ivuxolimab in advanced cancers. The repertoire was sequenced with immunoSEQ multiplex PCR; TCRdb's copy has only in-frame clones and lacks some. The sample yields around 150,000 clones, around 94% seen once. Specimen: CD4+ or CD8+ T cells sorted from blood, collected in a trial of the OX40 agonist ivuxolimab. These TCRs come from an adult with an advanced solid tumor such as melanoma, head and neck, liver or kidney cancer.

This sequence joins TRBV30 and TRBJ1-5, with D tentatively TRBD1 (5 bases). V was trimmed by 4 bases and J by 4 bases, leaving 17 bases between them. CDR1 and CDR2 from the germline V gene are GTSNPN and SVGIG (reference sequence). The CDR3 is made up of 15 amino acids. The CDR3: CAWNLGGVGNQPQHF. DNA for the CDR3: TGTGCCTGGAATCTCGGAGGGGTTGGGAATCAGCCCCAGCATTTT.

This clone has a single count. The chain is built from TRBV5-1 and TRBJ2-7; the match to TRBD1 covers 7 bases. Unmatched junction bases numbered 8, after V lost 6 bases and J lost 2 bases. The length of the CDR3 is 14 residues. Per the germline V gene, CDR1 is SGHRS and CDR2 is YFSETQ. This CDR3 reads CASTEGAGTYEQYF. CDR3 bases: TGCGCCAGCACCGAGGGGGCAGGCACCTACGAGCAGTACTTC. The full variable domain, completed using reference TRBV5-1 and TRBJ2-7, is KAGVTQTPRYLIKTRGQQVTLSCSPISGHRSVSWYQQTPGQGLQFLFEYFSETQRNKGNFPGRFSGRQFSNSRSEMNVSTLELGDSALYLCASTEGAGTYEQYFGPGTRLTVT.

With regard to this clone: This same CDR3 is encoded by further DNA sequences in the sample. The chain uses TRBV5-1 and TRBJ2-7, with 8 bases lining up with TRBD1. Germline V CDR1 and CDR2: SGHRS, YFSETQ. J lost 0 bases, V lost 4 bases, and 6 bases had no gene match. There are 15 residues in the CDR3. CDR3 bases: TGCGCCAGCAGCCCCGACAGGGGCAGCTCCTACGAGCAGTACTTC. The encoded protein is CASSPDRGSSYEQYF.

The genes are TRBV9 and TRBJ2-7; D is unresolved. Germline loops: CDR1 SGDLS, CDR2 YYNGEE. The CDR3 runs 14 residues. Trimming left V 0 bases short and J 3 bases short, with 10 bases between. CDR3 nucleotide sequence: TGTGCCAGCAGCGTAGGGGGTGCCAACTACGAGCAGTACTTC. Its protein product is CASSVGGANYEQYF.

The chain couples TRBV6-1 to TRBJ2-7, with D hard to call. Germline V lookup: CDR1 MNHNS, CDR2 SASEGT. This CDR3 contains 15 residues. V was shortened by 2 bases and J by 5 bases, with 16 bases between the two germline ends. The CDR3 nucleotides read TGTGCCAGCAGTGAAACCCCTAGTTTGTCCGACGAGCAGTACTTC. Protein: CASSETPSLSDEQYF.

The chain joins TRBV5-8 to TRBJ1-4, with 9 bases aligning to TRBD1. This CDR3 has 16 amino acids. The J segment lost 4 bases and the V segment lost 4 bases, leaving 8 bases of the junction unmatched. Germline V CDR1 and CDR2: SGHTS, YDEGEE. CDR3 sequence (DNA): TGTGCCAGCAGCCCAGCCGGGACAGGGAATAATGAAAAACTGTTTTTT. Its translation is CASSPAGTGNNEKLFF.

V is TRBV5-4 and J is TRBJ1-1, with 8 bases lining up with TRBD1. In germline, CDR1 is SGHNT, CDR2 YYREEE (reference sequence). V lost 4 bases and J lost 6; bases outside the gene matches: 5. CDR3 size: 13 residues. CDR3 residues: CASSLPDRAEAFF. In DNA, the CDR3 is TGTGCCAGCAGCCTCCCGGACAGGGCTGAAGCTTTCTTT.

The rearrangement links TRBV29-1 to TRBJ1-2; 10 bases fit TRBD1. Germline CDR1 SQVTM, CDR2 ANQGSEA. The CDR3 covers 18 residues. Unmatched junction bases numbered 12, after V lost 1 base and J lost 1 base. The CDR3 DNA is TGCAGCGTTGAAGTTTGGTCCGGGACAGGGGCCGGTAACTATGGCTACACCTTC. Translation: CSVEVWSGTGAGNYGYTF.

This clone was found once. The rearrangement links TRBV18 to TRBJ2-2, with a weak D call TRBD1 (6 bases). The CDR3 extends over 16 amino acids. Between the trimmed V and J ends, which lost 0 bases and 4 bases, there was a span of 12 bases. Germline values: CDR1 KGHSH, CDR2 LQKENI. The CDR3 nucleotides read TGTGCCAGCTCACCACCGTCCATCAGGGGCACCGGGGAGCTGTTTTTT. This translates into CASSPPSIRGTGELFF. Combining the CDR3 with reference TRBV18 and TRBJ2-2 gives the whole variable domain NAGVMQNPRHLVRRRGQEARLRCSPMKGHSHVYWYRQLPEEGLKFMVYLQKENIIDESGMPKERFSAEFPKEGPSILRIQQVVRGDSAAYFCASSPPSIRGTGELFFGEGSRLTVL.

J is TRBJ2-2 and V is TRBV7-9, with 7 bases matching TRBD1. Unmatched junction bases numbered 17, after V lost 8 bases and J lost 5 bases. CDR3 length: 17 residues. Germline CDR1 SEHNR, CDR2 FQNEAQ (reference sequence). This CDR3 is CASDKTTGRSVTGELFF. DNA for the CDR3: TGTGCCAGCGATAAGACGACAGGGCGATCGGTGACCGGGGAGCTGTTTTTT.

The rearrangement uses TRBV9 and TRBJ2-1, with D perhaps being TRBD1 or TRBD2 (5 bases each). V was cut by 0 bases and J by 2 bases, with 9 bases left in between. This CDR3 has 15 residues. Germline assignment: CDR1 SGDLS and CDR2 YYNGEE. Here the CDR3 reads CASSVGDATYNEQFF. The CDR3 DNA sequence: TGTGCCAGCAGCGTAGGGGACGCAACCTACAATGAGCAGTTCTTC.

This clone was seen once. V usage is TRBV6-5 and J usage is TRBJ2-7; the D gene is possibly TRBD2 (5 bases). V dropped 4 bases and J dropped 2 bases, with 6 bases sitting between them. The CDR3 is 12 amino acids. Per the germline V gene, CDR1 is MNHEY and CDR2 is SVGAGI. The CDR3 nucleotides are TGTGCCAGCAGTTCGGGAACCTACGAGCAGTACTTC. Protein sequence: CASSSGTYEQYF.

In DNA, the CDR3 is TGTGCCAGCTCACCAGGTCCAGCGGGAGGGCCCAAGCAGTACTTC. It codes for CASSPGPAGGPKQYF. The chain has TRBV18 and TRBJ2-7; TRBD2 matches at 10 bases. The CDR3 contains 15 residues. Germline CDR1 and CDR2: KGHSH and LQKENI. V lost 2 bases and J lost 8; bases outside the gene matches: 9.

The genes are TRBV29-1 and TRBJ2-7; 8 bases are shared with TRBD1. The trim removed 7 bases at V and 1 base at J, leaving 6 bases unmatched. Germline lookup yields CDR1 SQVTM and CDR2 ANQGSEA. The CDR3 covers 13 residues. CDR3 protein: CSAATGESYEQYF. In DNA, the CDR3 is TGCAGCGCAGCGACAGGGGAATCCTACGAGCAGTACTTC.

The V call is TRBV27, the J call TRBJ2-3; TRBD1 aligns across 7 bases. The CDR3 sequence is 15 residues long. Germline loops: CDR1 MNHEY, CDR2 SMNVEV (reference sequence). V gave up 5 bases and J gave up 2 bases; unmatched junction bases: 7. Here the CDR3 reads CASSLGQWATDTQYF. As DNA, the CDR3 is TGTGCCAGCAGTCTGGGACAGTGGGCCACAGATACGCAGTATTTT.

The chain employs TRBV19 and TRBJ2-1; D is ambiguous. Trimming pared 0 bases from V and 0 bases from J, leaving 9 bases between. The germline V gene encodes CDR1 LNHDA and CDR2 SQIVND (reference sequence). The CDR3 is 16 residues long. The CDR3 coding sequence is TGTGCCAGTAGTATAGATTCTCCCAGCTCCTACAATGAGCAGTTCTTC. It codes for CASSIDSPSSYNEQFF. Based on the CDR3 plus reference TRBV19 and TRBJ2-1, the full variable domain is DGGITQSPKYLFRKEGQNVTLSCEQNLNHDAMYWYRQDPGQGLRLIYYSQIVNDFQKGDIAEGYSVSREKKESFPLTVTSAQKNPTAFYLCASSIDSPSSYNEQFFGPGTRLTVL.

This clone was recorded once. The chain carries TRBV19 and TRBJ2-2, with D unresolved. CDR1 is LNHDA and CDR2 is SQIVND in the germline V gene (reference sequence). Trimming pared 3 bases from V and 3 bases from J, leaving 5 bases between. The CDR3 consists of 13 residues. The CDR3 bases are TGTGCCAGTAGTATGGAGTACACCGGGGAGCTGTTTTTT. Amino acid sequence: CASSMEYTGELFF.

The V and J genes are TRBV4-3 and TRBJ2-2; a possible D gene is TRBD2 (7 bases). The CDR3 sequence is 15 residues long. The V end was cut by 4 bases, the J end by 3 bases, with 12 bases between. Germline V gene lookup returns CDR1 LGHNA and CDR2 YSLEER. CDR3 loop: CASSLGGPDTGELFF. The CDR3 DNA sequence: TGCGCCAGCAGCCTCGGGGGGCCGGACACCGGGGAGCTGTTTTTT.

The CDR3 nucleotides read TGTGCCAGTAGTCCGGGACAGGGGGCGAATGGCTACACCTTC. This gives the protein CASSPGQGANGYTF. J is TRBJ1-2 and V is TRBV19; TRBD1 agrees at 12 bases. CDR3 length: 14 residues. The V gene end was trimmed by 5 bases and the J gene end by 6 bases; junction bases not matched to a gene: 4. CDR1 and CDR2 (germline): LNHDA, SQIVND (reference sequence). The full variable domain, its missing parts supplied by reference TRBV19 and TRBJ1-2, is DGGITQSPKYLFRKEGQNVTLSCEQNLNHDAMYWYRQDPGQGLRLIYYSQIVNDFQKGDIAEGYSVSREKKESFPLTVTSAQKNPTAFYLCASSPGQGANGYTFGSGTRLTVV.

This chain links TRBV7-3 with TRBJ2-3; TRBD1 matches 9 bases. The germline V gene has CDR1 SGHTA and CDR2 FQGTGA. Unmatched junction bases numbered 6, after V lost 5 bases and J lost 0 bases. CDR3 length: 16 residues. DNA of the CDR3: TGTGCCAGCAGCCCGGACAGGGGTACTAGCACAGATACGCAGTATTTT. Encoded protein: CASSPDRGTSTDTQYF.

The V call is TRBV19, the J call TRBJ1-3; tentative D call: TRBD1 (5 bases). V gave up 2 bases and J gave up 0 bases, with 14 bases separating them. Germline loops: CDR1 LNHDA, CDR2 SQIVND (reference sequence). The CDR3 runs 17 residues. The CDR3, as DNA: TGTGCCAGTAGTATAAGAGTCGGCGGGACCTCTGGAAACACCATATATTTT. Translation gives CASSIRVGGTSGNTIYF.

V and J are TRBV5-4 and TRBJ1-5; D gene uncertain. V was shortened by 1 base and J by 4 bases, with 9 bases between the two germline ends. Germline loops: CDR1 SGHNT, CDR2 YYREEE (reference sequence). There are 14 residues in the CDR3. The CDR3 bases are TGTGCCAGCAGCTTGCAGCCCGGGAATCAGCCCCAGCATTTT. It encodes CASSLQPGNQPQHF.

The V call is TRBV4-3, the J call TRBJ2-1; a possible D gene is TRBD1 (5 bases). Germline CDR1 and CDR2: LGHNA and YSLEER. The V end lost 4 bases, the J end lost 1 base, and 14 bases lay between the germline ends. This CDR3 has 16 residues. CDR3 protein: CASSPRPGPSYNEQFF. The CDR3 DNA follows: TGCGCCAGCAGCCCCCGACCAGGGCCATCCTACAATGAGCAGTTCTTC.

The chain recombines TRBV18 with TRBJ2-2; 8 bases line up with TRBD2. CDR3 length equals 17 residues. J lost 4 bases, V lost 0 bases, and 7 bases had no gene match. Germline CDR1 reads KGHSH; CDR2 reads LQKENI. The CDR3, as DNA: TGTGCCAGCTCACCACCGCTTACTAGCGGAGTCACCGGGGAGCTGTTTTTT. Translated, it gives CASSPPLTSGVTGELFF.

This chain connects TRBV28 to TRBJ1-3, with TRBD1 as a possible D gene (6 bases). V lost 3 bases to trimming and J lost 9 bases, with 12 bases between them. This CDR3 contains 13 residues. The germline V gene encodes CDR1 MDHEN and CDR2 SYDVKM. DNA for the CDR3: TGTGCCAGCAGTTTGGGGGGCCGGGTCACCATATATTTT. Residues: CASSLGGRVTIYF.

The rearrangement joins TRBV18 to TRBJ1-4, with D possibly being TRBD1 (6 bases). The CDR3 length is 13 residues. Trimming stripped 1 base from V and 8 bases from J, with 8 bases between. Germline V gene data show CDR1 as KGHSH and CDR2 as LQKENI. CDR3 bases: TGTGCCAGCTCACCACTCCAGGGGGAAAAACTGTTTTTT. It codes for CASSPLQGEKLFF.

The V and J genes are TRBV2 and TRBJ1-1, with no clear D. CDR1 is SNHLY and CDR2 is FYNNEI in the germline V gene. CDR3 size: 15 residues. The V end was cut by 6 bases, the J end by 0 bases, with 14 bases between. The CDR3 protein is CASRDYTVLNTEAFF. CDR3 bases: TGTGCCAGCAGGGACTACACAGTCCTGAACACTGAAGCTTTCTTT. The full variable domain, with the rest looked up from reference TRBV2 and TRBJ1-1, is EPEVTQTPSHQVTQMGQEVILRCVPISNHLYFYWYRQILGQKVEFLVSFYNNEISEKSEIFDDQFSVERPDGSNFTLKIRSTKLEDSAMYFCASRDYTVLNTEAFFGQGTRLTVV.